This is a list of T cell receptor beta chains from one sample in a study of shared clonotypes between healthy human individuals. The repertoire was sequenced with immunoSEQ multiplex PCR; TCRdb's copy has only in-frame clones and lacks some. This sample has 2 million to 2.5 million clones, with 85% to 95% found just once. The sequencing input was naive CD4+ T cells from PBMCs. The origin of the receptors is a man aged 18 to 30 in good health. Some clones in this sample may be carry-over from other donors' samples. The CDR3 runs from the conserved cysteine through the conserved F or W. The D gene is left open where the match is weak. Clone size is stated in some rows and not others, as once, few, many or a class when expanded.

V	size	J	D	DNA	CDR3
TRBV18	.	TRBJ1-1	.	TGTGCCAGCTCACCATTTGCAGGGAACACTGAAGCTTTCTTT	CASSPFAGNTEAFF
TRBV7-9	.	TRBJ2-1	.	TGTGCCAGCAGCGCGTCTAGCAGTATTGAGCAGTTCTTC	CASSASSSIEQFF
TRBV29-1	.	TRBJ2-1	TRBD2	TGCAGCCTCACGCGGGGGAGGACCTACAATGAGCAGTTCTTC	CSLTRGRTYNEQFF
TRBV6-6	once	TRBJ2-7	.	TGTGCCAGCAGTTACAGCAGGGATGTTTCCTACGAGCAGTACTTC	CASSYSRDVSYEQYF
TRBV28	.	TRBJ2-5	.	TGTGCCAGCAGTTTTACTCGGACTGGCTCAGAGACCCAGTACTTC	CASSFTRTGSETQYF
TRBV7-3	.	TRBJ2-3	.	TGTGCCAGCAGCCCCGATACAGATACGCAGTATTTT	CASSPDTDTQYF
TRBV27	.	TRBJ1-1	.	TGTGCCAGCAGCGATTGGAGAGCAGGCGAAGCTGAAGCTTTCTTT	CASSDWRAGEAEAFF
TRBV29-1	.	TRBJ2-3	TRBD1	TGCAGCGCAGGACAGGGGGGCGGCACAGATACGCAGTATTTT	CSAGQGGGTDTQYF
TRBV29-1	.	TRBJ2-1	TRBD2	TGCAGCGTGGAGACTAGCGGGAGGGCCAAGGGGTCCTACAATGAGCAGTTCTTC	CSVETSGRAKGSYNEQFF
TRBV30	.	TRBJ2-1	TRBD1	TGTGCCCGGGGGACAGGCTCCTACAATGAGCAGTTCTTC	CARGTGSYNEQFF
TRBV7-2	.	TRBJ1-4	.	TGTGCCAGCAGCTTAGCCGGGACTGGAAATGAAAAACTGTTTTTT	CASSLAGTGNEKLFF
TRBV7-3	.	TRBJ2-3	.	TGTGCCAGCAGCGAATTTAGCACAGATACGCAGTATTTT	CASSEFSTDTQYF
TRBV19	.	TRBJ1-5	.	TGTGCCAGTTCGACAGACTGGGGGGGCCTAAGCAATCAGCCCCAGCATTTT	CASSTDWGGLSNQPQHF